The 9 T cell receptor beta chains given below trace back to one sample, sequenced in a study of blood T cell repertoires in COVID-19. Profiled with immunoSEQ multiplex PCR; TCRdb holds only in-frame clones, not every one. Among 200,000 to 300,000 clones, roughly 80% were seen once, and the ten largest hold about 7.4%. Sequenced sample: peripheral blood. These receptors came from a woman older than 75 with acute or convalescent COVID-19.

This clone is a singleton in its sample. CDR3 region: CASSQDRTSPGYGYTF. DNA for the CDR3: TGCGCCAGCAGCCAAGATCGGACAAGTCCAGGCTATGGCTACACCTTC. The gene calls are TRBV4-1 and TRBJ1-2; TRBD1 is a possible D gene (5 bases). The germline gives CDR1 MGHRA, CDR2 YSYEKL. V dropped 0 bases and J dropped 4 bases, with 15 bases sitting between them. CDR3 length: 16 residues.

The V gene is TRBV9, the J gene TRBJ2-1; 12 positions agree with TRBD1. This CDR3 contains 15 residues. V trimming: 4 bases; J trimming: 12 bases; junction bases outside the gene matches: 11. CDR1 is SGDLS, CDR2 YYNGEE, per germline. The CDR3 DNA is TGTGCCAGCAGCTCGGGACAGGGGGCCTTCCTAGGGCAGTTCTTC. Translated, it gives CASSSGQGAFLGQFF.

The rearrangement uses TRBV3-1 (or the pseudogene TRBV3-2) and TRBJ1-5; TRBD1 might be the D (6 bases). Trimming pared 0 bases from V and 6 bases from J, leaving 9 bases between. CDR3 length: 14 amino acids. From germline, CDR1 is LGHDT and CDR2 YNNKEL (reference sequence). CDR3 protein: CASSQDGGPQPQHF. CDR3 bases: TGTGCCAGCAGCCAAGATGGGGGCCCTCAGCCCCAGCATTTT.

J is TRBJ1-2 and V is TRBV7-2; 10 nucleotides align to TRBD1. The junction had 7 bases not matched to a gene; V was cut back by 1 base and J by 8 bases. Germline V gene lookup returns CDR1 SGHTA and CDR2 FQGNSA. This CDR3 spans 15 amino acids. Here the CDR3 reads CASSLEGTGVRGYTF. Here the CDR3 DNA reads TGTGCCAGCAGCTTAGAAGGGACAGGGGTGAGAGGCTACACCTTC. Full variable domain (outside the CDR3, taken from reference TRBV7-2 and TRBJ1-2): GAGVSQSPSNKVTEKGKDVELRCDPISGHTALYWYRQSLGQGLEFLIYFQGNSAPDKSGLPSDRFSAERTGGSVSTLTIQRTQQEDSAVYLCASSLEGTGVRGYTFGSGTRLTVV.

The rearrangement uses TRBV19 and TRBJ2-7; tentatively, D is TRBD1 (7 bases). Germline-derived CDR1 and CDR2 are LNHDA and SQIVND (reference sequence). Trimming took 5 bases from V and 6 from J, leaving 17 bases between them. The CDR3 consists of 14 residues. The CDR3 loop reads CASSFTDRRGEQYF. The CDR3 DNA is TGTGCCAGTAGTTTTACGGACAGGAGGGGCGAGCAGTACTTC.

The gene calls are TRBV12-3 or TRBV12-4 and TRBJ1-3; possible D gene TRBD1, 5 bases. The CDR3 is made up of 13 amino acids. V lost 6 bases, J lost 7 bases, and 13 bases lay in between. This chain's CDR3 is CASRGRGLNTIYF. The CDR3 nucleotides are TGTGCCAGCAGGGGACGGGGGTTGAACACCATATATTTT.

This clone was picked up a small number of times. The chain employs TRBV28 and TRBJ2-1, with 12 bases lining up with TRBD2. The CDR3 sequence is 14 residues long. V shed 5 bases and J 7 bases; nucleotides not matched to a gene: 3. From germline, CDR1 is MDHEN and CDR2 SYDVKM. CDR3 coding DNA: TGTGCCAGCAGTACTAGCGGGAGGAGGAATGAGCAGTTCTTC. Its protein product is CASSTSGRRNEQFF. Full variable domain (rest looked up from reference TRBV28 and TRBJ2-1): DVKVTQSSRYLVKRTGEKVFLECVQDMDHENMFWYRQDPGLGLRLIYFSYDVKMKEKGDIPEGYSVSREKKERFSLILESASTNQTSMYLCASSTSGRRNEQFFGPGTRLTVL.

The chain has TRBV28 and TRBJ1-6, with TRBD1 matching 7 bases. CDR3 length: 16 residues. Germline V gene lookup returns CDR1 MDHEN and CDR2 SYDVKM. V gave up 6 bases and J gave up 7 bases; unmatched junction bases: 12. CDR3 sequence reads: CASRDSRQGSNSPLHF. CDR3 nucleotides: TGTGCCAGCAGAGACTCGCGACAGGGTTCCAATTCACCCCTCCACTTT.

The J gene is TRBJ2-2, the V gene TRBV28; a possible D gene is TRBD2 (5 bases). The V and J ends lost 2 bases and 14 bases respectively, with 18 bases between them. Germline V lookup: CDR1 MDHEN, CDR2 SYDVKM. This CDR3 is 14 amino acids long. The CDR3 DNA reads TGTGCCAGCAGTTTAGAGCCGGTGAGCGGATCCCTGTTTTTT. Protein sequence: CASSLEPVSGSLFF.